This record covers a single TCR beta chain. Its antigen remains unidentified. Base-call qualities are not available, and no considerably larger clone is one nucleotide away. This entry belongs to a study of human T cells and chemical hapten exposure (dated by TCRdb to the early 2020s). Background for the entire study: For sensitization, 2% DPC in acetone was applied to an approximately 2 cm by approximately 2 cm area of upper inner arm skin. Patients additionally received weekly therapeutic DPC doses to the scalp throughout the roughly 25-week study period. Patch testing was done on the upper back using Finn chambers containing 0.01% DPC, and results were scored after 6 days according to International Contact Dermatitis Research Group standards. Alopecia areata with under or over 50% scalp involvement, alopecia totalis and alopecia universalis were represented in the patient cohort, which was mostly female. The libraries were sequenced as a pool, and the TCR yield per sample differed mostly because of small variations in library volumes within the pool. In alopecia patients, the study followed how the peripheral blood TCR repertoire changed in vivo over primary and secondary sensitization to diphenylcyclopropenone (DPC), a hapten. Blood samples were taken from patients before sensitization (week 0) and at 2, 6 and about 24 weeks after DPC sensitization. Under 30 alopecia patients gave blood for TCR sequencing at one to four time points (pre-sensitization, 2, 6 and 24 weeks).

The time point label for this specimen denotes: patch test 3, about 24 weeks after DPC sensitization. The treatment or condition label, as the study defines it: therapeutic diphenylcyclopropenone sensitization with weekly scalp DPC. Blood at each patch-test visit was drawn before the patch test was applied. To be eligible, patients had to be aged 18 to 70, diagnosed with alopecia and judged suitable for DPC therapy, while pregnant patients were excluded. Total RNA was isolated from unfractionated whole blood collected in Tempus Blood RNA tubes. Receptor amplification or capture employed RACE. Instrument on record: NextSeq 500. Library preparation attached unique molecular identifiers to individual cDNA molecules for quantitative, reproducible TCR counting. Both TCR alpha and TCR beta chains were sequenced from each blood RNA sample. From the authors' description of their analysis: Samples had a median of about 96,000 TCRs, with a range from roughly 20,000 to 700,000. V, J and CDR3 annotation of the TCR reads was carried out using the Decombinator software suite. For PS versus PT1 abundance plots, all samples were subsampled to the same number of TCRs (28,000). Expanded TCRs were defined as absent before sensitization and observed at least eight times at the 2-week time point. Through fastp at Q25 and MiXCR, TCRdb rebuilt clones from the public reads, retaining in-frame beta chains. Duplicate CDR3 protein sequences are folded into a single record with the most common DNA and genes. For this entry, the V and J calls and clone size follow TCRdb and not the study's own pipeline. Recorded for this sample are fewer than 200,000 distinct CDR3 sequences; 25% to 35% of them occurred a single time. Under 2.5% of the sample is held by the ten biggest clonotypes.

General findings and caveats noted by the study authors: After repeated subsampling, the strength of the expansion versus patch-test correlation and the threshold at which it became significant changed. Alopecia, a presumed autoimmune disease, was present in all patients, so the immune response of the patients might differ from that of healthy individuals. A positive correlation was found between the number of PT1 expanded TCRs and patch test score, with significance reached at thresholds 8, 16 and 32 but not 4. DPC sensitization did not change the number of TCRs with a frequency above 1 in 1000, and there was no evidence of changes in global repertoire structure. Compared with pre-sensitization or healthy control sets, expanded TCRs formed significantly more large CDR3 similarity clusters, which is consistent with antigen-driven responses.

The TCR originated in a woman aged 18 to 35 with alopecia areata. Some clones in this sample may be carry-over from other donors' samples. Specimen: whole blood, collected in connection with sensitization to the hapten diphenylcyclopropenone (DPC).

The CDR3 sequence is CSVGRGGETQYF. In nucleotide form, the sequence is TGCAGCGTAGGACGAGGGGGAGAGACCCAGTACTTC. The rearranged chain carries TRBV29-1 and TRBJ2-5, with a weak D call of TRBD1 (6 bases match). The CDR1 and CDR2 encoded by the germline V gene are SQVTM and ANQGSEA. V loses 6 bases of germline sequence and J loses 4 bases, and the interval between the two ends is 12 bases. The CDR3 goes from the cysteine to the phenylalanine over 12 residues. The entry retains the CDR3 DNA only, 36 bases that are in frame from base 1.